This T cell receptor beta chain derives from a study of T-cell reconstitution after alpha-beta-depleted transplantation in children. Study-level results: Fresh T-cell production supplied most of the T-cell counts and diversity seen one year after transplant. Reportedly, roughly two months post-transplant, alpha-beta T cells arose from several hundred expanded graft clones. Recipient T cells and thymic progenitors that survived were the source of the high TCRbeta diversity seen at day 60 in some patients.

Preparation of the TCRbeta library used unique molecular identifiers. TCRdb recomputed calls from the PCR reads with MiXCR, one row per CDR3 protein. The sample shows some 95,000 distinct CDR3 sequences, about 25% of them seen only once. Worth noting for this clonotype: Its antigen is currently unknown.

Germline lookup yields CDR1 DFQATT and CDR2 SNEGSKA (reference sequence). The V end lost 3 bases, the J end lost 6 bases, and 15 bases lay between the germline ends. This CDR3 contains 14 residues. This TCR derives from a boy aged 2-9 years with acute lymphoblastic leukemia, due to receive a stem cell transplant. The rearrangement joins TRBV20-1 to TRBJ1-5, with D possibly matching TRBD1 (5 bases). The source material was PBMCs, sampled before TCRalphabeta/CD19-depleted stem cell transplant. The DNA for the CDR3 is TGCAGTGCTAGCAGGGCAGGGCGGATTCAGCCCCAGCATTTT. It is translated as CSASRAGRIQPQHF.